This entry lists 5 T cell receptor beta chains sequenced from one sample in a study of cytomegalovirus exposure and HLA in healthy donors. The PCR employed 60 Vbeta primers together with 13 Jbeta primers. The protocol was immunoSEQ multiplex PCR, while the TCRdb copy is restricted to in-frame clones and leaves out a portion. The sample records hundreds of thousands of clones, roughly 80% being singletons. Sample: PBMCs. The receptors here all came from a male donor in good health and CMV-seronegative.

The chain carries TRBV7-8 and TRBJ2-5; D perhaps matches TRBD1 (5 bases). The ends were cut back, 8 bases at V and 2 bases at J, with 9 bases in the middle. This CDR3 comprises 12 residues. Germline CDR1 and CDR2: SGHVS and FQNEAQ. The CDR3 reads CASEGEQETQYF. The CDR3 bases are TGTGCCAGCGAAGGGGAACAAGAGACCCAGTACTTC.

The chain has TRBV28 and TRBJ1-6, with 8 bases identical to TRBD1. The CDR3 is made up of 12 amino acids. Germline loops: CDR1 MDHEN, CDR2 SYDVKM. V was pared by 6 bases and J by 13 bases, with 5 bases of the junction left unmatched. The CDR3 bases are TGTGCCAGCAGCAAACAGGGGGGCCCCCTCCACTTT. It encodes CASSKQGGPLHF.

This clone was detected only a few times. The genes are TRBV5-1 and TRBJ1-5; D is perhaps TRBD1 (6 bases). The ends were cut back, 7 bases at V and 3 bases at J, with 17 bases in the middle. Germline V gene lookup returns CDR1 SGHRS and CDR2 YFSETQ. The CDR3 extends over 15 amino acids. The CDR3 reads CASSEQGFYNQPQHF. CDR3 nucleotide sequence: TGCGCCAGCTCCGAACAGGGATTTTACAATCAGCCCCAGCATTTT.

The chain combines TRBV6-5 with TRBJ2-7; 7 bases are a match to TRBD2. This CDR3 is built from 13 residues. V lost 10 bases, J lost 4 bases, and 10 bases stayed unmatched. Germline loops: CDR1 MNHEY, CDR2 SVGAGI. The CDR3 DNA follows: TGTGCCACACACGGGGGGAGACGTTACGAGCAGTACTTC. Encoded protein: CATHGGRRYEQYF.

V gene TRBV11-3 combines with J gene TRBJ2-7; D may be TRBD2 (6 bases). This CDR3 comprises 13 residues. CDR1 is SGHNT and CDR2 is YENEEA in the germline V gene. V lost 2 bases and J lost 6, with 11 bases in between. The CDR3 reads CASSLHGRGEQYF. CDR3 nucleotide sequence: TGTGCCAGCAGCTTACACGGGAGAGGCGAGCAGTACTTC.